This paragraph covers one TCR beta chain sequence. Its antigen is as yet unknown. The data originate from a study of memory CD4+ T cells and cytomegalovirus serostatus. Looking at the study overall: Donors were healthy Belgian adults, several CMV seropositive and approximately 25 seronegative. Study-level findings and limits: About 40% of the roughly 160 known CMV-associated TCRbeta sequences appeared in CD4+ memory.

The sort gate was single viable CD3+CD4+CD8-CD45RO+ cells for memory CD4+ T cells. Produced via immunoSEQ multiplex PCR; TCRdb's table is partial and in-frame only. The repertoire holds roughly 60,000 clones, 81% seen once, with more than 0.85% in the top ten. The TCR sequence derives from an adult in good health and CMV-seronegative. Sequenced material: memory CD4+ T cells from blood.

This chain's CDR3 is CASSSAGAYEQYF. The CDR3 coding sequence is TGTGCCAGCAGCTCGGCCGGGGCCTACGAGCAGTACTTC. The chain recombines TRBV7-2 with TRBJ2-7; the D gene is possibly TRBD2 (5 bases). CDR1 is SGHTA and CDR2 is FQGNSA in the germline V gene. This CDR3 has 13 amino acids. Trimming left V 4 bases short and J 2 bases short, with 9 bases between.